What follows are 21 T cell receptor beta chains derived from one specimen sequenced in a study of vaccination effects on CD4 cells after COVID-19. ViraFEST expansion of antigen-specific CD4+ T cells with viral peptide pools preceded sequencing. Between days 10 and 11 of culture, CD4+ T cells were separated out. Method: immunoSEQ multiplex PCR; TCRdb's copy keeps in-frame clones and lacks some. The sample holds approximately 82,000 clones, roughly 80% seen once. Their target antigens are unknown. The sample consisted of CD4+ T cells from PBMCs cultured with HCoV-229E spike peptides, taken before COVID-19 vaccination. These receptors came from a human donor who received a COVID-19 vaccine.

The CDR3 reads CASSSQGGITEAFF. The CDR3 nucleotides read TGTGCCAGCAGTTCCCAGGGAGGCATCACTGAAGCTTTCTTT. V and J are TRBV6-2 or TRBV6-3 and TRBJ1-1, with D tentatively TRBD1 (5 bases). Trimming shortened V by 4 bases and J by 4 bases, and 13 bases separated the two germline ends. The CDR3 consists of 14 residues. In germline, CDR1 is MNHEY, CDR2 SVGEGT.

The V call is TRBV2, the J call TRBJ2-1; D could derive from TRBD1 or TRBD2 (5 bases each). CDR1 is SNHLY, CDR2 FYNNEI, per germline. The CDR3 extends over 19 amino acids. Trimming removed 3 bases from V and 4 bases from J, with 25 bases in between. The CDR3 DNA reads TGTGCCAGCAGTGAGTTCTCGGGACGCACAAAATCGGATTACAATGAGCAGTTCTTC. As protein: CASSEFSGRTKSDYNEQFF.

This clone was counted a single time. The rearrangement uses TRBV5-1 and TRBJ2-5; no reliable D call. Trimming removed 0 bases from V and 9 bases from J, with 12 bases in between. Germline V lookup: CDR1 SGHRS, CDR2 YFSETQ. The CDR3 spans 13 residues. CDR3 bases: TGCGCCAGCAGCTTGGAAGTGGATGGGGCCCAGTACTTC. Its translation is CASSLEVDGAQYF.

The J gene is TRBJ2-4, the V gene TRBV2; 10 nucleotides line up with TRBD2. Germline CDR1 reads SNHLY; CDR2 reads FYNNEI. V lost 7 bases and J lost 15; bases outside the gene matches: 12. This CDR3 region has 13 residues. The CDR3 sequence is CASNLAGAPGRYF. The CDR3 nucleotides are TGTGCCAGCAACCTAGCGGGGGCGCCGGGCCGGTACTTC.

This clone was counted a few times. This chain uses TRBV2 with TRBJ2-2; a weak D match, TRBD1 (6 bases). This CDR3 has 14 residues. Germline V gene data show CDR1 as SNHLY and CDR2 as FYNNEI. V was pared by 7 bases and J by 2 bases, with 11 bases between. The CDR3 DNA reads TGTGCCAGCATAAAGGACAGCAACACCGGGGAGCTGTTTTTT. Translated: CASIKDSNTGELFF.

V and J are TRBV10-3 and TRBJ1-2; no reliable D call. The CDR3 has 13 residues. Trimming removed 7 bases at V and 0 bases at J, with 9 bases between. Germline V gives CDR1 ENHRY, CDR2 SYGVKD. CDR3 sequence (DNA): TGTGCCATCACCGGCCAGGCTAACTATGGCTACACCTTC. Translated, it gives CAITGQANYGYTF.

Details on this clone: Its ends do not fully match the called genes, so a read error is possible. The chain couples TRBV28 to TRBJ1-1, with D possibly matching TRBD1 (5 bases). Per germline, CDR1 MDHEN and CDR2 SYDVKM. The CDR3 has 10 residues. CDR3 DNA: TGTGCCAGCTCACGTGGACACCAGATTTTT. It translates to CASSRGHQIF.

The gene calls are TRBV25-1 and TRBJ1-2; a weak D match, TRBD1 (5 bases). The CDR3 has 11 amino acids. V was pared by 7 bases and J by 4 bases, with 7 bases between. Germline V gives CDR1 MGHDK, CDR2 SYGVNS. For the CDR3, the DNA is TGTGCCAGCACCGGGGGCTATGGCTACACCTTC. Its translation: CASTGGYGYTF.

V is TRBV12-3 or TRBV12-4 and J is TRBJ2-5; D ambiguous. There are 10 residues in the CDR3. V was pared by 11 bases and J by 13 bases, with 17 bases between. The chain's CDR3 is CAGYYSTTYF. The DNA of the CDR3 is TGTGCCGGGTACTACAGCACCACGTACTTC.

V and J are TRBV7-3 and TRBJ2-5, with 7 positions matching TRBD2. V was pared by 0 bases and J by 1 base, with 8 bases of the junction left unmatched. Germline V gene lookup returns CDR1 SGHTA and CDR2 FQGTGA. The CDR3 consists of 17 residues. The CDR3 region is CASSLTFGRGSQETQYF. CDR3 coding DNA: TGTGCCAGCAGCTTAACGTTTGGGCGGGGGTCCCAAGAGACCCAGTACTTC.

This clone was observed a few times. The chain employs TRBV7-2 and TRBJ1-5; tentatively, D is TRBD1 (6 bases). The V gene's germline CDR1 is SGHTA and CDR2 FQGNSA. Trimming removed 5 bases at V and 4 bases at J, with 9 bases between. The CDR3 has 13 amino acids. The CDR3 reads CASSPDRNQPQHF. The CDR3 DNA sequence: TGTGCCAGCAGCCCTGACAGGAATCAGCCCCAGCATTTT.

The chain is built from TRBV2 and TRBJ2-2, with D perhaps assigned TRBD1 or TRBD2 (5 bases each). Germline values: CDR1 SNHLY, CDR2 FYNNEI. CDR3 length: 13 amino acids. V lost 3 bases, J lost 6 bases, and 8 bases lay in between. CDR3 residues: CASSEGVAGELFF. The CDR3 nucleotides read TGTGCCAGCAGTGAGGGGGTCGCCGGGGAGCTGTTTTTT.

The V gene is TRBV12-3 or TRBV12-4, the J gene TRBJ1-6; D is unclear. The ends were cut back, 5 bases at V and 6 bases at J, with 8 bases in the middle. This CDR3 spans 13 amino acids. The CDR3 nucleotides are TGTGCCAGCAGTCACGGTTTTAATTCACCCCTCCACTTT. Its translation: CASSHGFNSPLHF.

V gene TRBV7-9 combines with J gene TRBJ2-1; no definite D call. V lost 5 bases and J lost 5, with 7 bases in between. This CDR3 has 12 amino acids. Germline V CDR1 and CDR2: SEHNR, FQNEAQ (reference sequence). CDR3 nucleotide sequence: TGTGCCAGCAGCCGACATGACAATGAGCAGTTCTTC. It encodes CASSRHDNEQFF.

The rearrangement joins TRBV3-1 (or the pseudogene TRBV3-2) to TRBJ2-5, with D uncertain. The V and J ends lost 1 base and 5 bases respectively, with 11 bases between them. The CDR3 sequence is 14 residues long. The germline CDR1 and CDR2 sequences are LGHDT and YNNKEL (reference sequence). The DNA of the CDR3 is TGTGCCAGCAGCCAAGGGCCCTCGCGGGAGACCCAGTACTTC. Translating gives CASSQGPSRETQYF.

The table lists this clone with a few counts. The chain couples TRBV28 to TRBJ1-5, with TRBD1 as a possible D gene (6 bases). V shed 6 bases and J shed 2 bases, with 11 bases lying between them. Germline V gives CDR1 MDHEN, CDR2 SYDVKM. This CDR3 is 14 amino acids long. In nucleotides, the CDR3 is TGTGCCAGCAGCGACGGGGGCCGCAATCAGCCCCAGCATTTT. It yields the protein CASSDGGRNQPQHF. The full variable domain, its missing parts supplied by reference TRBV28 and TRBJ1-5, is DVKVTQSSRYLVKRTGEKVFLECVQDMDHENMFWYRQDPGLGLRLIYFSYDVKMKEKGDIPEGYSVSREKKERFSLILESASTNQTSMYLCASSDGGRNQPQHFGDGTRLSIL.

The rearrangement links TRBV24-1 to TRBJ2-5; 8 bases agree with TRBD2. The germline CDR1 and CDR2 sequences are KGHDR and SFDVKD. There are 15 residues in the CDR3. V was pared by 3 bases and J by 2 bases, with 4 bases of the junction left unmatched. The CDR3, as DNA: TGTGCCACCAGTGATCGGGAGGGTGGTCAAGAGACCCAGTACTTC. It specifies CATSDREGGQETQYF.

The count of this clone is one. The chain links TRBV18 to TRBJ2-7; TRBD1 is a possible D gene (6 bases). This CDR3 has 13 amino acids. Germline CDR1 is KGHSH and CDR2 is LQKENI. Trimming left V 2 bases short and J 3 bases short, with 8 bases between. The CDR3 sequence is CASSPGTFYEQYV. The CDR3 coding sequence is TGTGCCAGCTCACCAGGGACATTCTACGAGCAGTACGTC.

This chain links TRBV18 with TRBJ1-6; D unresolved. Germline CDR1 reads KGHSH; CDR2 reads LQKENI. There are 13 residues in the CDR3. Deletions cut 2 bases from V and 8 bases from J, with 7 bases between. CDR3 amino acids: CASSPTNDSPLHF. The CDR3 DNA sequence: TGTGCCAGCTCACCAACAAATGATTCACCCCTCCACTTT.

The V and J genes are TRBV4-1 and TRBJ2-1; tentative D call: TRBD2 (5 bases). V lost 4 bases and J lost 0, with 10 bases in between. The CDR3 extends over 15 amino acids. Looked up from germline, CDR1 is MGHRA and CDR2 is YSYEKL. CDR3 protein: CASSLSGSSYNEQFF. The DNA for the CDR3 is TGCGCCAGCAGCCTTTCGGGAAGCTCCTACAATGAGCAGTTCTTC.

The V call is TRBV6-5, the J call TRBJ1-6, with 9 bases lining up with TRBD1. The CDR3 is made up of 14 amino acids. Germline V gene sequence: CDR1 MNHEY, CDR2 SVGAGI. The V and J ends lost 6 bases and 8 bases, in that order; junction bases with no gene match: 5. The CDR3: CASSLQGADSPLHF. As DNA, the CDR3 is TGTGCCAGCAGCCTACAGGGGGCAGATTCACCCCTCCACTTT.